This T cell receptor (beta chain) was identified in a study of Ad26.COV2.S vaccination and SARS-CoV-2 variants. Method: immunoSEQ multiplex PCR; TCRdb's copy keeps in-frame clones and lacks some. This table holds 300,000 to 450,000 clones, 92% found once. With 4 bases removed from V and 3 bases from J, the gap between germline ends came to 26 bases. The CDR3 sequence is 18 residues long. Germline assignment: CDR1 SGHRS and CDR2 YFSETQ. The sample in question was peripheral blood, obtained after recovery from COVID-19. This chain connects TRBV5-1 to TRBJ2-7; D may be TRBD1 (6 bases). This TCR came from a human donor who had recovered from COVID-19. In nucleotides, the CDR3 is TGCGCCAGCAGCCCAGACCTATCGGGACATAGGATATACTACGAGCAGTACTTC. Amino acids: CASSPDLSGHRIYYEQYF.